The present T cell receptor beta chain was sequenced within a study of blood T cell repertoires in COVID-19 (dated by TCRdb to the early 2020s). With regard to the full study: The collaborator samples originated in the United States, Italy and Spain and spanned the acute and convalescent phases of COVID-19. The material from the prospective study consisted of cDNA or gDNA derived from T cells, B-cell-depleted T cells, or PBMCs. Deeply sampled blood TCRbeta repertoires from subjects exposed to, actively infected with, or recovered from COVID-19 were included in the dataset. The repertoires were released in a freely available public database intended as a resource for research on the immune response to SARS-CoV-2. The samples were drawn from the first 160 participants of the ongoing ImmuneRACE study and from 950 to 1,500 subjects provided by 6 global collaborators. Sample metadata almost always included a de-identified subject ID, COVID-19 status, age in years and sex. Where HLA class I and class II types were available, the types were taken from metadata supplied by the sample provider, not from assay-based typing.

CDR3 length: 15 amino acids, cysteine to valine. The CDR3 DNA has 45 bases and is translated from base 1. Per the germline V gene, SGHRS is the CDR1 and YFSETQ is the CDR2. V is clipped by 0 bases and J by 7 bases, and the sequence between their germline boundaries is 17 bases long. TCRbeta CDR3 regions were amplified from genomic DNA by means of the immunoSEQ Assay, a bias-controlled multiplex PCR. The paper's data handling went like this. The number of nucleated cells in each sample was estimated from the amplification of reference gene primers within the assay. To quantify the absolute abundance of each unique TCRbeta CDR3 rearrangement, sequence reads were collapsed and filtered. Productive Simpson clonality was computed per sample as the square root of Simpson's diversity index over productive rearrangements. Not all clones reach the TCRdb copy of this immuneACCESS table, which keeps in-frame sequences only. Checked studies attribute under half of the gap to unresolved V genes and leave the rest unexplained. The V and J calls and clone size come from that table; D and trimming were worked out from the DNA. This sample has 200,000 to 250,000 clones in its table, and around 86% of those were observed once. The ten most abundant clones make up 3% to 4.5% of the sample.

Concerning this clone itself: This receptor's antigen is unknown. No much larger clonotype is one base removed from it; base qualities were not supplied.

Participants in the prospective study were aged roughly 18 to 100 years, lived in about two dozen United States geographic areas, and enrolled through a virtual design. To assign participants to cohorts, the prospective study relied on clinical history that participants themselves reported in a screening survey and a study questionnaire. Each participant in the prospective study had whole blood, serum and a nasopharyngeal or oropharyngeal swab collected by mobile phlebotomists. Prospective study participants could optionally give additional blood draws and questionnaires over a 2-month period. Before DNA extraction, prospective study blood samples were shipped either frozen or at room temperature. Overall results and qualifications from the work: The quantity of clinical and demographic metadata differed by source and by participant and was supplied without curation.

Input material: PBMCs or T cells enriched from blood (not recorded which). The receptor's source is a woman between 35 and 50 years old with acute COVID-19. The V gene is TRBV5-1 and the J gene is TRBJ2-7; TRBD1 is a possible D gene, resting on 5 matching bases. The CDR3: CASSLDGRLRGEQYV. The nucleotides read TGCGCCAGCAGCTTGGACGGGCGATTAAGGGGAGAGCAGTACGTC.